This T cell receptor beta chain was identified in a study of blood T cells in healthy people across ages. Notes on the study in general: Older age coincided with a roughly linear decline in TCR beta diversity per million T cells.

Concerning this clonotype itself: Its antigen remains unidentified.

Germline CDR1 is MDHEN and CDR2 is SYDVKM. The CDR3 covers 14 residues. Trimming took off 2 bases at V and 9 bases at J, with 14 bases between the two ends. Alongside a J-beta primer mix, a sample-barcoded 5' primer served in a second PCR lasting roughly 6 to 11 cycles. A single record per CDR3 protein comes from TCRdb applying MiXCR to the 5' RACE reads. Here the sample spans hundreds of thousands of distinct CDR3 sequences, more than 45% being singletons. The sequencing sample was made of blood. The gene calls are TRBV28 and TRBJ2-1; D gene uncertain. The source of this sequence is a man aged 25 to 45 in good health. The CDR3 nucleotides read TGTGCCAGCAGTTTAAGAACGGTAAATAGTGAGCAGTTCTTC. Protein: CASSLRTVNSEQFF.